One and the same sample provided the 19 T cell receptor beta chains below, sequenced in a study of cytomegalovirus exposure and HLA in healthy donors. This PCR relied on a set of 60 Vbeta primers and 13 Jbeta primers. Measured with immunoSEQ multiplex PCR; TCRdb has only the in-frame clones, and not every one. The sample shows about 180,000 clones, about 80% of them seen only once. The sample was PBMCs. These TCRs come from a young man in good health and CMV-seronegative.

The rearrangement joins TRBV4-3 to TRBJ2-3, with TRBD2 identical over 13 bases. V lost 1 base, J lost 2 bases, and 9 bases stayed unmatched. The CDR3 length is 19 residues. Germline V gene sequence: CDR1 LGHNA, CDR2 YSLEER. The CDR3, as DNA: TGCGCCAGCAGCCAAGCGACTAGCGGGGGGACAACCCACACAGATACGCAGTATTTT. This gives the protein CASSQATSGGTTHTDTQYF.

This clone came up a few times. The V gene is TRBV28, the J gene TRBJ2-7; D uncertain. The CDR3 is made up of 14 amino acids. Trimming stripped 7 bases from V and 0 bases from J, with 13 bases between. Germline CDR1 is MDHEN and CDR2 is SYDVKM. The CDR3 region is CASNEFTNSYEQYF. In nucleotides, the CDR3 is TGTGCCAGCAACGAATTTACAAACTCCTACGAGCAGTACTTC.

The genes are TRBV30 and TRBJ2-7, with 11 bases that match TRBD2. The germline V gene encodes CDR1 GTSNPN and CDR2 SVGIG (reference sequence). This CDR3 comprises 12 residues. V lost 7 bases, J lost 3 bases, and 2 bases stayed unmatched. The CDR3 sequence: CASGLADYEQYF. The CDR3 DNA reads TGTGCCTCGGGACTAGCGGACTACGAGCAGTACTTC.

The genes are TRBV6-1 and TRBJ2-5, with a possible D match to TRBD2 (5 bases). The CDR3 is 14 residues long. From germline, CDR1 is MNHNS and CDR2 SASEGT. Trimming shortened V by 4 bases and J by 5 bases, and 14 bases separated the two germline ends. Written as DNA, the CDR3 is TGTGCCAGCAGTGCCCTAGCTATCCACGAGACCCAGTACTTC. Amino acid sequence: CASSALAIHETQYF.

This chain uses TRBV25-1 with TRBJ2-3; 12 bases are shared with TRBD2. Germline CDR1 MGHDK, CDR2 SYGVNS. The CDR3 consists of 16 residues. V lost 2 bases, J lost 6 bases, and 6 bases stayed unmatched. For the CDR3, the DNA is TGTGCCAGCAGTGAAGGGCTAGCGGGGGGGTGGGATACGCAGTATTTT. As protein: CASSEGLAGGWDTQYF. The entire variable domain, with the rest obtained from reference TRBV25-1 and TRBJ2-3, is as follows: EADIYQTPRYLVIGTGKKITLECSQTMGHDKMYWYQQDPGMELHLIHYSYGVNSTEKGDLSSESTVSRIRTEHFPLTLESARPSHTSQYLCASSEGLAGGWDTQYFGPGTRLTVL.

The chain is built from TRBV6-1 and TRBJ2-5, with a possible D match to TRBD2 (7 bases). V lost 3 bases to trimming and J lost 5 bases, with 19 bases between them. This CDR3 has 16 residues. Germline V CDR1 and CDR2: MNHNS, SASEGT. The CDR3 DNA follows: TGTGCCAGCAGTGAGTCAGTGGGGGGGGGCGATGAGACCCAGTACTTC. This codes for CASSESVGGGDETQYF.

The chain is built from TRBV28 and TRBJ2-7; TRBD1 agrees at 7 bases. This CDR3 comprises 13 residues. V trimming: 6 bases; J trimming: 12 bases; junction bases outside the gene matches: 14. The germline CDR1 and CDR2 sequences are MDHEN and SYDVKM. Here the CDR3 reads CASRPGQPLYPYF. The CDR3 DNA reads TGTGCCAGCAGACCGGGACAGCCTTTATACCCGTACTTC.

The V and J genes are TRBV13 and TRBJ1-3; 8 nucleotides align to TRBD1. V was pared by 6 bases and J by 2 bases, with 3 bases of the junction left unmatched. The germline V gene has CDR1 PRHDT and CDR2 FYEKMQ (reference sequence). The CDR3 loop spans 14 amino acids. CDR3 protein: CASRVQGAGNTIYF. As DNA, the CDR3 is TGTGCCAGCAGGGTACAGGGGGCTGGAAACACCATATATTTT.

The J gene is TRBJ2-5, the V gene TRBV10-3, with 10 bases identical to TRBD2. With V trimmed by 0 bases and J by 5 bases, 9 bases remained unmatched. The CDR3 length is 17 residues. Germline CDR1 is ENHRY and CDR2 is SYGVKD. The CDR3 DNA reads as TGTGCCATCAGTGAGTCGAAGGCTAGCGGGGGCGGGGAGACCCAGTACTTC. The encoded protein is CAISESKASGGGETQYF.

This clone was counted only a few times. The chain combines TRBV2 with TRBJ2-5, with 11 bases aligning to TRBD2. The CDR3 loop spans 14 amino acids. Germline CDR1 is SNHLY and CDR2 is FYNNEI. V lost 6 bases to trimming and J lost 3 bases; unmatched junction nucleotides: 3. CDR3 in amino acids: CASRPGLAEETQYF. The CDR3 DNA reads TGTGCCAGCAGGCCGGGACTAGCGGAAGAGACCCAGTACTTC.

V gene TRBV11-3 combines with J gene TRBJ2-1; 10 bases fit TRBD1. The CDR3 sequence is 15 residues long. V lost 5 bases to trimming and J lost 4 bases; unmatched junction nucleotides: 5. Germline CDR1 reads SGHNT; CDR2 reads YENEEA. CDR3 sequence: CASSDRQGAYNEQFF. CDR3 DNA sequence: TGTGCCAGCAGCGATCGACAGGGGGCTTACAATGAGCAGTTCTTC.

The chain carries TRBV14 and TRBJ2-6; 8 bases are shared with TRBD1. Germline V gives CDR1 SGHDN, CDR2 FVKESK. V was clipped by 3 bases and J by 2 bases; unmatched bases: 9. The CDR3 loop spans 18 amino acids. The CDR3 loop reads CASSHGQGDFAGANVLTF. The CDR3 nucleotides read TGTGCCAGCAGCCACGGACAGGGAGATTTCGCTGGGGCCAACGTCCTGACTTTC. The whole variable domain, remainder taken from reference TRBV14 and TRBJ2-6, is EAGVTQFPSHSVIEKGQTVTLRCDPISGHDNLYWYRRVMGKEIKFLLHFVKESKQDESGMPNNRFLAERTGGTYSTLKVQPAELEDSGVYFCASSHGQGDFAGANVLTFGAGSRLTVL.

The rearrangement uses TRBV19 and TRBJ2-5; 7 bases agree with TRBD2. The DNA end is a closer match to TRBJ2-7, so the J assignment may be wrong. The CDR3 length is 15 residues. From germline, CDR1 is LNHDA and CDR2 SQIVND (reference sequence). CDR3 amino acids: CASSIRKWEGYEQYF. The CDR3, as DNA: TGTGCCAGTAGTATAAGGAAGTGGGAGGGCTACGAGCAGTACTTC.

This clone was counted only a few times. A junction end diverges from the germline sequence, so it may reflect a read error. The genes are TRBV7-9 and TRBJ1-1, with TRBD1 identical over 10 bases. CDR3 length equals 15 residues. Germline CDR1 and CDR2: SEHNR and FQNEAQ (reference sequence). CDR3 protein: CSSSLGGTGDTEAFF. DNA of the CDR3: TGTTCCAGCAGCTTAGGGGGGACAGGGGACACTGAAGCTTTCTTT.

J is TRBJ2-3 and V is TRBV7-2, with a possible D match to TRBD2 (7 bases). The CDR3 consists of 15 residues. The V gene's germline CDR1 is SGHTA and CDR2 FQGNSA. The germline V and J ends were trimmed by 2 bases and 2 bases, with 11 bases remaining between them. CDR3 in amino acids: CASSLRGGPTDTQYF. The DNA for the CDR3 is TGTGCCAGCAGCTTAAGGGGGGGGCCCACAGATACGCAGTATTTT.

The chain couples TRBV11-3 to TRBJ2-7; 7 nucleotides agree with TRBD1. Trimming removed 4 bases from V and 0 bases from J; junction bases left unmatched: 6. The CDR3 has 15 residues. From germline, CDR1 is SGHNT and CDR2 YENEEA. CDR3 residues: CASSSKTGSSYEQYF. The DNA for the CDR3 is TGTGCCAGCAGCTCAAAGACAGGGAGCTCCTACGAGCAGTACTTC.

The V and J genes are TRBV27 and TRBJ2-1; D is uncertain. Germline CDR1 is MNHEY and CDR2 is SMNVEV (reference sequence). This CDR3 contains 16 residues. With 2 bases removed from V and 8 bases from J, the gap between germline ends came to 19 bases. The CDR3 nucleotides are TGTGCCAGCAGTTTAGGTCCCCAGAACAGTGTCCATGAGCAGTTCTTC. It is translated as CASSLGPQNSVHEQFF.

The gene calls are TRBV12-5 and TRBJ2-5; TRBD1 matches 8 bases. The ends lost 7 bases at V and 5 bases at J; junction bases unmatched: 6. The CDR3 covers 13 residues. From germline, CDR1 is LGHNT and CDR2 FRNRAP. The CDR3 loop reads CASAKDRVETQYF. Here the CDR3 DNA reads TGTGCTAGTGCCAAGGACAGGGTGGAGACCCAGTACTTC.

The chain combines TRBV5-4 with TRBJ1-5; D is ambiguous. Trimming removed 4 bases at V and 1 base at J, with 9 bases between. This CDR3 contains 14 residues. Germline CDR1 is SGHNT and CDR2 is YYREEE (reference sequence). The CDR3 reads CASSIQLSNQPQHF. In DNA, the CDR3 is TGTGCCAGCAGCATACAGCTCAGCAATCAGCCCCAGCATTTT.